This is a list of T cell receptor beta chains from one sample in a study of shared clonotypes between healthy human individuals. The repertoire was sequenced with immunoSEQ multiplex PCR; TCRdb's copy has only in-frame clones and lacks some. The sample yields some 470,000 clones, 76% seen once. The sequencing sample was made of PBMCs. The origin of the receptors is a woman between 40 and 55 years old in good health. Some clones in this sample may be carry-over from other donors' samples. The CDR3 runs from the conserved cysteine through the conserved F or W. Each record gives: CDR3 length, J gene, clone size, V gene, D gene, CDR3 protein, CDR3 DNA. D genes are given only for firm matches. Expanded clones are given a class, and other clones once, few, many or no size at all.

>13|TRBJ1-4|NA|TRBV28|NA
CASSRSTNEKLFF
TGTGCCAGCAGTAGGTCAACTAATGAAAAACTGTTTTTT
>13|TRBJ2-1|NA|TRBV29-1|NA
CSAHDRSYNEQFF
TGCAGCGCTCATGACAGGTCCTACAATGAGCAGTTCTTC
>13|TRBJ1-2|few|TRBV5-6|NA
CASTLGRVWGYTF
TGTGCCAGCACCCTTGGCAGGGTGTGGGGCTACACCTTC
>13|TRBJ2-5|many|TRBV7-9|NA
CASSLGFSETQYF
TGTGCCAGCAGCTTAGGTTTTTCAGAGACCCAGTACTTC
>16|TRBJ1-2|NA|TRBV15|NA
CATSRGGGPGGYGYTF
TGTGCCACCAGCAGGGGCGGGGGCCCCGGGGGGTATGGCTACACCTTC
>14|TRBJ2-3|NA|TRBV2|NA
CASSFRGATDTQYF
TGTGCCAGCAGCTTCAGGGGGGCCACAGATACGCAGTATTTT
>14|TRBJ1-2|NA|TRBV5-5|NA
CASSLKQDKSGYTF
TGTGCCAGCAGCCTTAAACAGGACAAGAGTGGCTACACCTTC
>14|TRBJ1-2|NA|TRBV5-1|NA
CASSQGNLNYGYTF
TGCGCCAGCAGTCAGGGGAACCTTAACTATGGCTACACCTTC
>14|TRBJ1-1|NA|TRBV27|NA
CASSLLGVGTEAFF
TGTGCCAGCAGTTTATTAGGGGTTGGCACTGAAGCTTTCTTT
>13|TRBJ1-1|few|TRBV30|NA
CAWRPQQNTEAFF
TGTGCCTGGAGACCACAACAGAACACTGAAGCTTTCTTT
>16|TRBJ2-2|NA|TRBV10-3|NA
CAISDLELRNTGELFF
TGTGCCATCAGTGATTTGGAGTTAAGGAACACCGGGGAGCTGTTTTTT
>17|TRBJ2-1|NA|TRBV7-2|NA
CASSLSVPRSSYNEQFF
TGTGCCAGCAGCTTATCTGTCCCTCGGAGCTCCTACAATGAGCAGTTCTTC
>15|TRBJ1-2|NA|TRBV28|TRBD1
CASSPRQGAFYGYTF
TGTGCCAGCAGTCCACGACAGGGGGCGTTCTATGGCTACACCTTC
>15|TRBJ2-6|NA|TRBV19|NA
CASRSFASANGVLTF
TGTGCCAGTAGAAGTTTTGCTAGCGCAAACGGCGTCCTGACTTTC
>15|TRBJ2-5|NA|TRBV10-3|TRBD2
CAAGATSGREETQYF
TGTGCCGCCGGGGCTACTAGCGGGAGGGAAGAGACCCAGTACTTC
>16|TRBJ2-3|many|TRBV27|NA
CASSLSMDSPTDTQYF
TGTGCCAGCAGTTTATCGATGGACAGTCCCACAGATACGCAGTATTTT
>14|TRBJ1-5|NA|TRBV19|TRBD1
CASSADRESQPQHF
TGTGCCAGTAGTGCCGACAGGGAATCGCAGCCCCAGCATTTT
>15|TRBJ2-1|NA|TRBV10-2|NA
CASSERDGPYNEQFF
TGCGCCAGCAGTGAGCGGGACGGGCCATACAATGAGCAGTTCTTC
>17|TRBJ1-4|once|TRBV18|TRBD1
CASSPSNSGQGAEKLFF
TGTGCCAGCTCACCATCAAATTCCGGACAGGGGGCTGAAAAACTGTTTTTT
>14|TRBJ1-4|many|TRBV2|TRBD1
CASSADTGTGERFF
TGTGCCAGCAGTGCCGACACCGGGACAGGGGAGAGGTTTTTT
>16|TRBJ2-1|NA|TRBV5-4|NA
CASSLPLAWGGGEQFF
TGTGCCAGCAGCTTGCCCCTAGCGTGGGGAGGGGGTGAGCAGTTCTTC
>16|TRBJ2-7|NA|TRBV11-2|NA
CASRPIGIPKLYEQYF
TGTGCCAGCAGACCTATAGGGATCCCAAAATTGTACGAGCAGTACTTC
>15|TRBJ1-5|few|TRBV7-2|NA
CASSESRDGSPAQHF
TGTGCCAGCAGCGAATCCAGGGATGGTAGCCCGGCCCAGCATTTT
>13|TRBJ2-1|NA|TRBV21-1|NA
CASRKTGRNEQFF
TGTGCCAGCAGAAAAACAGGGCGCAATGAGCAGTTCTTC
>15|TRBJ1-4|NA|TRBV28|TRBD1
CASSSPGQGGEKLFF
TGTGCCAGCAGTTCGCCGGGACAGGGGGGTGAAAAACTGTTTTTT
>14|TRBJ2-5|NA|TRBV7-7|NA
CASSQSGPQETQYF
TGTGCTAGCAGCCAGTCAGGGCCGCAAGAGACCCAGTACTTC
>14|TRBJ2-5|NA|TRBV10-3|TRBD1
CAISLTGEGETQYF
TGTGCCATCAGTCTGACAGGGGAAGGAGAGACCCAGTACTTC
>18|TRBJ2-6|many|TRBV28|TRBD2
CASSLLAGGSSGANVLTF
TGTGCCAGCAGTTTACTCGCGGGAGGGTCCTCTGGGGCCAACGTCCTGACTTTC
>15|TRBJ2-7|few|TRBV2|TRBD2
CASSLTSGLLYEQYF
TGTGCCAGCAGTTTGACTAGCGGCCTACTTTACGAGCAGTACTTC
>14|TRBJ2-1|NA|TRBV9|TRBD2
CASSVGLADNEQFF
TGTGCCAGCAGCGTGGGACTAGCGGACAATGAGCAGTTCTTC
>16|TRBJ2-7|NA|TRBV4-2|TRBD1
CASSWGTGGRGYEQYF
TGTGCCAGCAGCTGGGGGACAGGGGGCAGGGGCTACGAGCAGTACTTC
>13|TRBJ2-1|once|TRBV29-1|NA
CSVNSGVYNEQFF
TGCAGCGTTAATAGCGGTGTCTACAATGAGCAGTTCTTC
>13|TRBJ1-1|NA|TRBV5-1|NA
CASTGGENTEAFF
TGCGCCAGCACCGGGGGGGAGAACACTGAAGCTTTCTTT
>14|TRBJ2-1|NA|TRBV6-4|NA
CASSETGELNEQFF
TGTGCCAGCAGTGAAACGGGAGAACTTAATGAGCAGTTCTTC
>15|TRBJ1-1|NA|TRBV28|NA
CASSPPGGEGTEAFF
TGTGCCAGCAGTCCACCCGGAGGGGAGGGCACTGAAGCTTTCTTT
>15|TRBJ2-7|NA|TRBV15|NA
CATSRHLGQTYEQYF
TGTGCCACCAGCAGACATCTTGGACAGACCTACGAGCAGTACTTC
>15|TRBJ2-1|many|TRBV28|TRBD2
CASSLAGGSYNEQFF
TGTGCCAGCAGTTTAGCGGGAGGTAGCTACAATGAGCAGTTCTTC
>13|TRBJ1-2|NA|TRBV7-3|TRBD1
CASSPRQGYGYTF
TGTGCCAGCAGCCCGCGACAGGGCTATGGCTACACCTTC
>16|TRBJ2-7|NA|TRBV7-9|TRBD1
CASSLDMGQGTYEQYF
TGTGCCAGCAGCTTAGATATGGGACAGGGGACCTACGAGCAGTACTTC
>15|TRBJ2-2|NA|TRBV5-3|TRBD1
CARSPGTGNTGELFF
TGTGCCAGAAGCCCGGGGACAGGGAACACCGGGGAGCTGTTTTTT
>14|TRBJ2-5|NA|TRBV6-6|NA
CASSYSGREETQYF
TGTGCCAGCAGTTACTCGGGGCGGGAAGAGACCCAGTACTTC